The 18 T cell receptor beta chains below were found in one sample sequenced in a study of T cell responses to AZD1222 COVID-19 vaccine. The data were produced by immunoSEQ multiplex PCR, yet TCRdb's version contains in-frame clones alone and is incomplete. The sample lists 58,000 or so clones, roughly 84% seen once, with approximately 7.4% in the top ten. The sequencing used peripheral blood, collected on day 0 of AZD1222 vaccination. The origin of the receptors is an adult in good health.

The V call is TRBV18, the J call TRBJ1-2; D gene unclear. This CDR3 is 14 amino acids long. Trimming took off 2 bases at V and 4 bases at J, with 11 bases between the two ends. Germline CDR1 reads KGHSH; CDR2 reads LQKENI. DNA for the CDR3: TGTGCCAGCTCACCAGAATGGCAGACCTATGGCTACACCTTC. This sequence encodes CASSPEWQTYGYTF.

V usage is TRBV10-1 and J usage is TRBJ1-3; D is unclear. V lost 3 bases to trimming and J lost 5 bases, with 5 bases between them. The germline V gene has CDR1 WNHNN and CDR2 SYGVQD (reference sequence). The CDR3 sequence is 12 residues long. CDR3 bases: TGCGCCAGCAGTGATCACCGAAACACCATATATTTT. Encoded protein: CASSDHRNTIYF.

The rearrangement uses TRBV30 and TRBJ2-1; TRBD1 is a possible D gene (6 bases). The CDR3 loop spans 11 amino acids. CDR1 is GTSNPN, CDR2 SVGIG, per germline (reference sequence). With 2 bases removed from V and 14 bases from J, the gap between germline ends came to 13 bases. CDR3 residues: CAWSPRGSKFF. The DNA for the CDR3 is TGTGCCTGGAGTCCCAGGGGAAGCAAGTTCTTC.

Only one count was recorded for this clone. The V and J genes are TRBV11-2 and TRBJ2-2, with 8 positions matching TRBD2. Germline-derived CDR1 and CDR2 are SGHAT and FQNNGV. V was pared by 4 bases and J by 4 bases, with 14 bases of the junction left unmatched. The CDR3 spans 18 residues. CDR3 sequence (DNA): TGTGCCAGCAGCTCGAGGAAGGTAGAGCGGGGGTTCACCGGGGAGCTGTTTTTT. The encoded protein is CASSSRKVERGFTGELFF.

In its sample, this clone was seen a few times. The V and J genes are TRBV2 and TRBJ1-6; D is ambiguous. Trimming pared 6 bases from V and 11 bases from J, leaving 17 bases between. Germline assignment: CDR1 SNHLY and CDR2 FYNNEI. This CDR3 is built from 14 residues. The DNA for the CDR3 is TGTGCCAGCAGATCGGACGGCCCGGGAACACCCCTCCACTTT. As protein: CASRSDGPGTPLHF.

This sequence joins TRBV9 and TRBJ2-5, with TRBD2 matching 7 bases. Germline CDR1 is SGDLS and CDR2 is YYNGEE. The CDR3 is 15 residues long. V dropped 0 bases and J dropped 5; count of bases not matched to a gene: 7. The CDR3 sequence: CASSVGAGSGETQYF. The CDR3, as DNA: TGTGCCAGCAGCGTAGGAGCGGGGTCCGGGGAGACCCAGTACTTC.

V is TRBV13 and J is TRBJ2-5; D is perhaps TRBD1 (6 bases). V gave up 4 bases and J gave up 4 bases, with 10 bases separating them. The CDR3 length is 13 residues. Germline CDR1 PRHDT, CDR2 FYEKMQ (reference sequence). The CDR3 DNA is TGTGCCAGCAGCTACAGGGTGGGAGAGACCCAGTACTTC. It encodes CASSYRVGETQYF.

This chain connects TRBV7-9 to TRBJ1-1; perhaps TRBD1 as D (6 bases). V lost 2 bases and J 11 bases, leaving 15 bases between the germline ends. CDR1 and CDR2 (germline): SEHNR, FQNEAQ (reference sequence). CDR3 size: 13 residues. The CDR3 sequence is CASSLYRAGDAFF. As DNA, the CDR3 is TGTGCCAGCAGCTTATATAGGGCAGGGGACGCTTTCTTT.

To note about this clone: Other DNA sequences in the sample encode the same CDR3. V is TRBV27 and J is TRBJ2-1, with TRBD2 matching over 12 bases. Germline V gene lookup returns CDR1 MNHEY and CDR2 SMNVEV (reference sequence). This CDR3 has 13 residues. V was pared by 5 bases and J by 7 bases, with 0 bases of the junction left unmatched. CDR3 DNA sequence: TGTGCCAGCAGTCTAGCGGGGGGGAATGAGCAGTTCTTC. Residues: CASSLAGGNEQFF.

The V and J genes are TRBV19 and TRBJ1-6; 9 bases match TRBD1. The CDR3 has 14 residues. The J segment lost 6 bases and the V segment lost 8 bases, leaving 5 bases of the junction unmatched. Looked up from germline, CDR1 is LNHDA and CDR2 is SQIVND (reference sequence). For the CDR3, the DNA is TGTGCCAGTTGGGACAGGGCGATTAATTCACCCCTCCACTTT. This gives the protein CASWDRAINSPLHF.

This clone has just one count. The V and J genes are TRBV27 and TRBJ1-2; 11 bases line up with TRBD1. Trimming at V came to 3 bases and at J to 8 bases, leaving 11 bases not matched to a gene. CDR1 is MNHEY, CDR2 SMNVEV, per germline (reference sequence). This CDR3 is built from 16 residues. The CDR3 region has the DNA TGTGCCAGCAGTTTTACGGACAGGGGGCCGCTCGGGGGCTACACCTTC. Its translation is CASSFTDRGPLGGYTF.

CDR3 loop: CASSYTSMETQYF. The CDR3 coding sequence is TGTGCCAGCAGCTACACTAGTATGGAGACCCAGTACTTC. This rearrangement joins TRBV5-6 to TRBJ2-5; tentatively, D is TRBD2 (5 bases). The ends were cut back, 3 bases at V and 5 bases at J, with 11 bases in the middle. The CDR3 sequence is 13 residues long. Per the germline V gene, CDR1 is SGHDT and CDR2 is YYEEEE.

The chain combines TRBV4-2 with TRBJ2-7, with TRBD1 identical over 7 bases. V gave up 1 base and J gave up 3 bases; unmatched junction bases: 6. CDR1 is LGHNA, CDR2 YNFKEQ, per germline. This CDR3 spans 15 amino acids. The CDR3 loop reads CASSQGVGGGYEQYF. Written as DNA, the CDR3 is TGTGCCAGCAGCCAAGGTGTAGGGGGCGGCTACGAGCAGTACTTC.

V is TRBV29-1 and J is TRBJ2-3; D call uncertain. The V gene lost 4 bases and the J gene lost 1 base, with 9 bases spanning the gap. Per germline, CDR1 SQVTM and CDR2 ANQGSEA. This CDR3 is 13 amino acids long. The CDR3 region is CSVGAIGTDTQYF. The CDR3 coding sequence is TGCAGCGTTGGAGCGATAGGCACAGATACGCAGTATTTT.

In DNA, the CDR3 is TGTGCCAGCAGCTTTGGACAGGACGGAGGGGCTTTCTTT. Translating it yields CASSFGQDGGAFF. The J gene is TRBJ1-1, the V gene TRBV11-2, with 7 bases identical to TRBD1. Per the germline V gene, CDR1 is SGHAT and CDR2 is FQNNGV. The trim removed 3 bases at V and 11 bases at J, leaving 9 bases unmatched. The CDR3 sequence is 13 residues long.

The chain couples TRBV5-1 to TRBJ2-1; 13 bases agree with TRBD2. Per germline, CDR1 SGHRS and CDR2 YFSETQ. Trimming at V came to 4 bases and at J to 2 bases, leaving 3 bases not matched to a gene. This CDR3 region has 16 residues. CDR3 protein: CASSTSGGATYNEQFF. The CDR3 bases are TGCGCCAGCAGCACTAGCGGGGGGGCCACCTACAATGAGCAGTTCTTC.

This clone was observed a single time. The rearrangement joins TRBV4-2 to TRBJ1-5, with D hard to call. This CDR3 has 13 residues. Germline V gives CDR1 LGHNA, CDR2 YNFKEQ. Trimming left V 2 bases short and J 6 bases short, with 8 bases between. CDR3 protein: CASSQLDGQPQHF. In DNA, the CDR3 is TGTGCCAGCAGCCAACTGGACGGTCAGCCCCAGCATTTT.

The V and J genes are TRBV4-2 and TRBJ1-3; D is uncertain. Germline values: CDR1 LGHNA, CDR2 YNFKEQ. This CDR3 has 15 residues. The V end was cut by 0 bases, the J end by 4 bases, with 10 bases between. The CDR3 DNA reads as TGTGCCAGCAGCCAAGATGAGACATACGGAAACACCATATATTTT. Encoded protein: CASSQDETYGNTIYF.